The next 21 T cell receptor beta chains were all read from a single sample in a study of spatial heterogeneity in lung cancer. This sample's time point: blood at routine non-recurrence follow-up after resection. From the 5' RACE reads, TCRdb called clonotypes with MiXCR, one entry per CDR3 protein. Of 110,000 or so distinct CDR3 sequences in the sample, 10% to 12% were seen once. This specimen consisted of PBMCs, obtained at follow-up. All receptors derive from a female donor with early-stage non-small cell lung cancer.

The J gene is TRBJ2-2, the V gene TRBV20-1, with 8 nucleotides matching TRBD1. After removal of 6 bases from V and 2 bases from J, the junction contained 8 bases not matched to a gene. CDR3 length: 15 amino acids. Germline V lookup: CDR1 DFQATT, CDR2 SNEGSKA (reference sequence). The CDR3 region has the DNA TGCAGTGCCCGATACAGGGGGACAAACACCGGGGAGCTGTTTTTT. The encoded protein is CSARYRGTNTGELFF.

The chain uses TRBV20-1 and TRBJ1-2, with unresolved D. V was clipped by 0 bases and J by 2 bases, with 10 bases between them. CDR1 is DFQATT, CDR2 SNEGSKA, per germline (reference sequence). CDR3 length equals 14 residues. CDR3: CSARDQWANYGYTF. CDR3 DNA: TGCAGTGCTAGAGATCAGTGGGCAAACTATGGCTACACCTTC.

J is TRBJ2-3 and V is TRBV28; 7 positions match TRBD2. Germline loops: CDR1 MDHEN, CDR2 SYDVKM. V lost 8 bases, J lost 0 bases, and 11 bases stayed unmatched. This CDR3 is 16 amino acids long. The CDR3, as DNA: TGTGCCAGCGGGGGAATAGGCGGGAGAAGCACAGATACGCAGTATTTT. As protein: CASGGIGGRSTDTQYF.

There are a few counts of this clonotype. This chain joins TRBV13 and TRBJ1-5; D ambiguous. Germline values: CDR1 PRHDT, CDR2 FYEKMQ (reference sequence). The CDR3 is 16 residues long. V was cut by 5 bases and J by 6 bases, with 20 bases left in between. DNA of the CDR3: TGTGCCAGCAGCCTCCATACTGGTCTCCCAGTTCAGCCCCAGCATTTT. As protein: CASSLHTGLPVQPQHF.

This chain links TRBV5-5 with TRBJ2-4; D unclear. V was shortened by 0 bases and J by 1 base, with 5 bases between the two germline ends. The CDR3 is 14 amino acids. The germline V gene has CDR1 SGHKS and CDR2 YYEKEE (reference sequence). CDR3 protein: CASSLDLAKNIQYF. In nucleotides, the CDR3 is TGTGCCAGCAGCTTGGACCTTGCCAAAAACATTCAGTACTTC.

CDR3: CSARDDLQETQYF. The CDR3, as DNA: TGCAGTGCTAGAGATGACCTCCAAGAGACCCAGTACTTC. V and J are TRBV20-1 and TRBJ2-5; no definite D call. Looked up from germline, CDR1 is DFQATT and CDR2 is SNEGSKA (reference sequence). There are 13 residues in the CDR3. The V and J ends lost 0 bases and 1 base respectively, with 6 bases between them.

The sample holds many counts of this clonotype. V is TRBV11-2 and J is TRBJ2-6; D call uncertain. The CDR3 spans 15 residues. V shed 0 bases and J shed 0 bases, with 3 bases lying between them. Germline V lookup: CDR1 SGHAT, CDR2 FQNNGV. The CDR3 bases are TGTGCCAGCAGCTTAGAGGGCTCTGGGGCCAACGTCCTGACTTTC. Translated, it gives CASSLEGSGANVLTF.

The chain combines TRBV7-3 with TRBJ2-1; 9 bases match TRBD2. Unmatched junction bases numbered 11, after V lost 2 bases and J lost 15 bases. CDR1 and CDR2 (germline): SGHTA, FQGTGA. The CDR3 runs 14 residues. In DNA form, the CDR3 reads TGTGCCAGCAGCTTAGGGGGACTAGCCGCGAGTCGGTTCTTC. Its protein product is CASSLGGLAASRFF. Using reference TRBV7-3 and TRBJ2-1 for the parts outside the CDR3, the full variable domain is GAGVSQTPSNKVTEKGKYVELRCDPISGHTALYWYRQSLGQGPEFLIYFQGTGAADDSGLPNDRFFAVRPEGSVSTLKIQRTERGDSAVYLCASSLGGLAASRFFGPGTRLTVL.

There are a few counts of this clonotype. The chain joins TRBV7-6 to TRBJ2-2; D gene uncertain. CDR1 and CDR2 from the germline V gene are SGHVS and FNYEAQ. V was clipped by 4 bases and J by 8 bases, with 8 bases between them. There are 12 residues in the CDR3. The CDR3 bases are TGTGCCAGCAGCTCGATGGGGGGGGAGCTGTTTTTT. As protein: CASSSMGGELFF.

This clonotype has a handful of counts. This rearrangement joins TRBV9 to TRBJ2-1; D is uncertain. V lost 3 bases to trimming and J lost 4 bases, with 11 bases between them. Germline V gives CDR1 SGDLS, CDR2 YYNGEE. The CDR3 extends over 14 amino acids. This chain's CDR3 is CASSDGQNYNEQFF. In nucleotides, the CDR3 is TGTGCCAGCAGCGACGGGCAGAATTACAATGAGCAGTTCTTC.

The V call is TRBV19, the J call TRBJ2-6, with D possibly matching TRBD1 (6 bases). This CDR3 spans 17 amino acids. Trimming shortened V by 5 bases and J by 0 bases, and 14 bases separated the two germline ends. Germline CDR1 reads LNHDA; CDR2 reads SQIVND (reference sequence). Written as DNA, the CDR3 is TGTGCCAGTAGTCTACAGGGTGGGGCCTCTGGGGCCAACGTCCTGACTTTC. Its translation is CASSLQGGASGANVLTF.

In nucleotides, the CDR3 is TGTGCCAGCTCACCTAGCGGTGATTCCTACGAGCAGTACTTC. It specifies CASSPSGDSYEQYF. J is TRBJ2-7 and V is TRBV18, with a possible D match to TRBD2 (6 bases). V shed 3 bases and J shed 1 base, with 10 bases lying between them. Per germline, CDR1 KGHSH and CDR2 LQKENI. The CDR3 consists of 14 residues. Based on the CDR3 plus reference TRBV18 and TRBJ2-7, the full variable domain is NAGVMQNPRHLVRRRGQEARLRCSPMKGHSHVYWYRQLPEEGLKFMVYLQKENIIDESGMPKERFSAEFPKEGPSILRIQQVVRGDSAAYFCASSPSGDSYEQYFGPGTRLTVT.

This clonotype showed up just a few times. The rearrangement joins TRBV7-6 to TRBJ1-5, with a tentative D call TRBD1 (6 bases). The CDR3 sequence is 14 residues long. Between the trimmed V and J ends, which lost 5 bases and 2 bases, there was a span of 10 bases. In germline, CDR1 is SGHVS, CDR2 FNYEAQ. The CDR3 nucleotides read TGTGCCAGCAGCCAACAGGGAGGCAATCAGCCCCAGCATTTT. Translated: CASSQQGGNQPQHF.

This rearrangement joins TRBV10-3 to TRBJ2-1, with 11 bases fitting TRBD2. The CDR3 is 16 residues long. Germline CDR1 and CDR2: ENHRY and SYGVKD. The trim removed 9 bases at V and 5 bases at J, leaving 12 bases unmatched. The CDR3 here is CAMADTGTSGDNEQFF. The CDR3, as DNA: TGTGCCATGGCGGATACCGGGACTAGCGGCGACAATGAGCAGTTCTTC.

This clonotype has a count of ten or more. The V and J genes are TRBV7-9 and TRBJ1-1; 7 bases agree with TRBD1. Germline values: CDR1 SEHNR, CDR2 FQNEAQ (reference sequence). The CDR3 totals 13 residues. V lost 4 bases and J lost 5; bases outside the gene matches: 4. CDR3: CASSSQGGTEAFF. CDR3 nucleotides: TGTGCCAGCAGCTCCCAGGGGGGGACTGAAGCTTTCTTT.

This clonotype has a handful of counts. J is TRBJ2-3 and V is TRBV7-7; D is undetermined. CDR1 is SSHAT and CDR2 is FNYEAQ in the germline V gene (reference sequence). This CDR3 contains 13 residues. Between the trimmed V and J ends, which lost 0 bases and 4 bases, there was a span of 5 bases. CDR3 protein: CASSLAEADTQYF. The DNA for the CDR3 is TGTGCCAGCAGCTTAGCCGAGGCAGATACGCAGTATTTT.

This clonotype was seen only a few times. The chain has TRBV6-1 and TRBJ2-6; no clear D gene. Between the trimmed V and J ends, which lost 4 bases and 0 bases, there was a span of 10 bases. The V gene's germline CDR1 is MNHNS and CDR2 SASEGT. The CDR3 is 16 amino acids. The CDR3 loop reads CASSGNTASGANVLTF. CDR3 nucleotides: TGTGCCAGCAGTGGGAATACGGCCTCTGGGGCCAACGTCCTGACTTTC.

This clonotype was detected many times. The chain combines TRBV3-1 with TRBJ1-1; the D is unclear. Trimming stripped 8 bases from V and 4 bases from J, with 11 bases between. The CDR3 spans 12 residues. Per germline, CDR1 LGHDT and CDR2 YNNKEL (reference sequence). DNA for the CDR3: TGTGCCAGCCGCGGTGGGATCACTGAAGCTTTCTTT. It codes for CASRGGITEAFF.

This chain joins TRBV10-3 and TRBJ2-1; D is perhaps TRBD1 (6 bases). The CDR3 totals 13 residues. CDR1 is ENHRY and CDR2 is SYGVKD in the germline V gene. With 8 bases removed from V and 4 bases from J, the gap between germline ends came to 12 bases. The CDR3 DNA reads TGTGCCATCCAGACAGGAGCTTACAATGAGCAGTTCTTC. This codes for CAIQTGAYNEQFF.

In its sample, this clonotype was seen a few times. The CDR3 sequence is CASSLGGAGETQYF. CDR3 nucleotides: TGTGCCAGCAGCCTCGGGGGAGCGGGAGAGACCCAGTACTTC. J is TRBJ2-5 and V is TRBV4-2; a weak D match, TRBD2 (6 bases). This CDR3 comprises 14 residues. Germline V gene lookup returns CDR1 LGHNA and CDR2 YNFKEQ. V lost 4 bases, J lost 4 bases, and 13 bases lay in between.

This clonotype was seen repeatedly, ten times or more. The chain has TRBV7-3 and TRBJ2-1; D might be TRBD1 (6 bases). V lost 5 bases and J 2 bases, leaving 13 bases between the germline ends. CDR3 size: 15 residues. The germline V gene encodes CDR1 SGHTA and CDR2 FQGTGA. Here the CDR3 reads CASSPAQGPYNEQFF. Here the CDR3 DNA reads TGTGCCAGCAGCCCCGCACAGGGCCCCTACAATGAGCAGTTCTTC. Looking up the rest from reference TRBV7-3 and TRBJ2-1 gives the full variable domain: GAGVSQTPSNKVTEKGKYVELRCDPISGHTALYWYRQSLGQGPEFLIYFQGTGAADDSGLPNDRFFAVRPEGSVSTLKIQRTERGDSAVYLCASSPAQGPYNEQFFGPGTRLTVL.